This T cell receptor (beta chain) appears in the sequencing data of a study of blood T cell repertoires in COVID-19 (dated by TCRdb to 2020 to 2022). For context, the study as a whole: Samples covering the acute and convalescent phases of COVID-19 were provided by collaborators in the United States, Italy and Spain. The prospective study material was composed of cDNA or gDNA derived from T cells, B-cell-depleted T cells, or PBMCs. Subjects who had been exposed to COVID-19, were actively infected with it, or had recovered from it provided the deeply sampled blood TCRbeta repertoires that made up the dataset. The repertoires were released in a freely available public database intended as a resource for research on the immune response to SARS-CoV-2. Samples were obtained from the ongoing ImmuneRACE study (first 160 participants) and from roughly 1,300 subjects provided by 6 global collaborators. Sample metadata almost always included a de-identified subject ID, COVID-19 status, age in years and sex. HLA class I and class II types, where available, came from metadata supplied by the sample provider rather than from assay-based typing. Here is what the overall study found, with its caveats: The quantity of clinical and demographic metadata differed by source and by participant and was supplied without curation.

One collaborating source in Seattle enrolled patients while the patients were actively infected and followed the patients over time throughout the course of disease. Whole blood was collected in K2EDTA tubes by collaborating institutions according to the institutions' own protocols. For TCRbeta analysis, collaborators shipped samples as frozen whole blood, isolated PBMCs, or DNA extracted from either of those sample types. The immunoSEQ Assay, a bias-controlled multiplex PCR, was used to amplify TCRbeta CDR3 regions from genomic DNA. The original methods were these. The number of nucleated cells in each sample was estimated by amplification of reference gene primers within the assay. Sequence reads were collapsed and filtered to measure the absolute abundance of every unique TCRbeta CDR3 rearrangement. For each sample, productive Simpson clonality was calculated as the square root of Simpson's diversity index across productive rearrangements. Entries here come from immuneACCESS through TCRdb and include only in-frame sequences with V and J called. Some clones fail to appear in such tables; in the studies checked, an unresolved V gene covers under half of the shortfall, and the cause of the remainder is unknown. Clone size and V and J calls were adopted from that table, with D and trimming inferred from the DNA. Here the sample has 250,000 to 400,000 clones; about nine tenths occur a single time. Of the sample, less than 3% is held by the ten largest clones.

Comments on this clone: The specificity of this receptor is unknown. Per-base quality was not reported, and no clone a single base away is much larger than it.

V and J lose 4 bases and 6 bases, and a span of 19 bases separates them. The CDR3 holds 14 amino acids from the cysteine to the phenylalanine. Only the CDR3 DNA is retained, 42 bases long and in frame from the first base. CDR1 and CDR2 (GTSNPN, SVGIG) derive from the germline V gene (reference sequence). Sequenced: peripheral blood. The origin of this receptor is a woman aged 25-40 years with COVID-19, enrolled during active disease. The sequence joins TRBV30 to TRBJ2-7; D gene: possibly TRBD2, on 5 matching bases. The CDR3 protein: CAWNRGTFFSEQYF. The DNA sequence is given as TGTGCCTGGAACCGGGGAACTTTCTTCAGCGAGCAGTACTTC.